The entry below gives a single TCR beta chain sequence along with its context. Some clones are missing from TCRdb's copy, which holds only in-frame ones; the method was immunoSEQ multiplex PCR. The repertoire holds about 730,000 clones, roughly 85% seen once, with more than 0.01% in the top ten. This entry is derived from a study of shared T cell receptors in the human thymus. Germline V gene sequence: CDR1 SGHTA, CDR2 FQGNSA. There are 14 residues in the CDR3. The V and J ends lost 5 bases and 4 bases, in that order; junction bases with no gene match: 5. The same sample was also used in a study of human thymus T cells. Per that paper: Congenital heart defects were the reason for the corrective surgery that the donors, healthy Finnish infants, were having. The study used thymus tissue resected during corrective heart surgery. Biased V and J segment usage appeared in thymus and peripheral blood. What related research reported was that thymic repertoires overlapped highly among unrelated individuals.

The sample comprised thymocytes. The TCR originated in a girl under three years old with a congenital heart defect. This rearrangement joins TRBV7-2 to TRBJ1-5, with 7 bases aligning to TRBD1. The CDR3 here is CASSMLDRNQPQHF. The CDR3 DNA is TGTGCCAGCAGCATGCTGGACAGGAATCAGCCCCAGCATTTT.